The next 22 T cell receptor beta chains were all read from a single sample in a study of blood T cell repertoires in COVID-19. Produced via immunoSEQ multiplex PCR; TCRdb's table is partial and in-frame only. The sample lists about 460,000 clones, approximately 91% occurring once. Sequenced material: PBMCs or T cells enriched from blood (not recorded which). The receptors derive from a woman aged 55-69 years who had recovered from COVID-19.

About this clone itself: At the DNA level, this CDR3 is encoded by other sequences in the same sample as well. The chain couples TRBV18 to TRBJ2-4, with D unclear. Germline CDR1 is KGHSH and CDR2 is LQKENI. V dropped 0 bases and J dropped 0 bases, with 9 bases sitting between them. CDR3 length: 16 amino acids. This CDR3 is CASSPPSGLAKNIQYF. In DNA form, the CDR3 reads TGTGCCAGCTCACCACCGTCTGGGCTAGCCAAAAACATTCAGTACTTC.

CDR3 coding DNA: TGTGCCAGCAGCTTGGCCACACAGGGGAACACTGAAGCTTTCTTT. This gives the protein CASSLATQGNTEAFF. The chain links TRBV5-6 to TRBJ1-1; possibly TRBD1 for D (6 bases). CDR3 length equals 15 residues. Per the germline V gene, CDR1 is SGHDT and CDR2 is YYEEEE. V lost 0 bases to trimming and J lost 1 base, with 10 bases between them.

The rearrangement links TRBV6-6 to TRBJ2-2, with D possibly being TRBD2 (6 bases). Trimming left V 5 bases short and J 7 bases short, with 17 bases between. Germline V gene data show CDR1 as MNHNY and CDR2 as SVGAGI (reference sequence). The CDR3 spans 15 residues. Here the CDR3 reads CASSPTHTEGGELFF. The CDR3 nucleotides read TGTGCCAGCAGTCCGACCCATACGGAGGGCGGGGAGCTGTTTTTT.

This chain connects TRBV7-6 to TRBJ2-2; weak D call: TRBD1 (6 bases). Germline V gene data show CDR1 as SGHVS and CDR2 as FNYEAQ. The CDR3 is 14 amino acids. V lost 5 bases and J 3 bases, leaving 10 bases between the germline ends. The CDR3 nucleotides are TGTGCCAGCAGCAATTACAGGGACACCGGGGAGCTGTTTTTT. Amino acid sequence: CASSNYRDTGELFF. Full variable domain (rest looked up from reference TRBV7-6 and TRBJ2-2): GAGVSQSPRYKVTKRGQDVALRCDPISGHVSLYWYRQALGQGPEFLTYFNYEAQQDKSGLPNDRFSAERPEGSISTLTIQRTEQRDSAMYRCASSNYRDTGELFFGEGSRLTVL.

This clone was seen a few times. The gene calls are TRBV7-9 and TRBJ1-1, with D perhaps matching TRBD1 (5 bases). The CDR3 runs 13 residues. Germline V gene lookup returns CDR1 SEHNR and CDR2 FQNEAQ (reference sequence). The V end was cut by 3 bases, the J end by 3 bases, with 8 bases between. The DNA for the CDR3 is TGTGCCAGCAGCTTGTTAGGGGACACTGAAGCTTTCTTT. Encoded protein: CASSLLGDTEAFF.

The V gene is TRBV12-3 or TRBV12-4, the J gene TRBJ1-5; D gene uncertain. V lost 7 bases and J 4 bases, leaving 11 bases between the germline ends. The CDR3 contains 13 residues. The CDR3, as DNA: TGTGCCAGCACCAGCGCGATGAATCAGCCCCAGCATTTT. It is translated as CASTSAMNQPQHF.

V usage is TRBV19 and J usage is TRBJ2-2, with 9 bases that match TRBD2. With 6 bases clipped from V and 0 bases from J, the junction kept 8 bases outside the gene matches. The CDR3 loop spans 17 amino acids. Germline values: CDR1 LNHDA, CDR2 SQIVND (reference sequence). The CDR3 nucleotides read TGTGCCAGTAGACAGAGACTAGCGGTCGCGAACACCGGGGAGCTGTTTTTT. It yields the protein CASRQRLAVANTGELFF.

As for this clone: The sample carries other DNA sequences with the same CDR3. The rearrangement links TRBV5-1 to TRBJ2-5; 16 bases map to TRBD2. The germline CDR1 and CDR2 sequences are SGHRS and YFSETQ. This CDR3 region has 16 residues. The V gene end was trimmed by 4 bases and the J gene end by 2 bases; junction bases not matched to a gene: 2. The CDR3 DNA reads as TGCGCCAGCAGCCCGGGACTAGCGGGGGGGCAAGAGACCCAGTACTTC. It encodes CASSPGLAGGQETQYF.

V usage is TRBV4-2 and J usage is TRBJ1-3; D remains ambiguous. The CDR3 covers 15 residues. Trimming shortened V by 0 bases and J by 1 base, and 7 bases separated the two germline ends. Germline assignment: CDR1 LGHNA and CDR2 YNFKEQ. The CDR3 coding sequence is TGTGCCAGCAGCCAAGATAGATTTTCTGGAAACACCATATATTTT. It yields the protein CASSQDRFSGNTIYF.

Regarding this clone: Mismatch with germline at one junction end may stem from a read error. CDR3 DNA sequence: TGTGCCAGCTCCCCCCCCAATAGCGGGGCCCGCCGAGATTTT. It is translated as CASSPPNSGARRDF. This chain links TRBV28 with TRBJ2-3; 8 bases are shared with TRBD2. The CDR3 has 14 residues. Looked up from germline, CDR1 is MDHEN and CDR2 is SYDVKM.

This clone was detected a few times. At one of its ends the junction is not consistent with the germline gene, which may arise from a read error. The rearrangement joins TRBV5-6 to TRBJ2-7, with D possibly called TRBD1 or TRBD2 (5 bases each). The CDR3 loop spans 12 amino acids. Looked up from germline, CDR1 is SGHDT and CDR2 is YYEEEE. The CDR3 protein is CASTLGRAEQYF. In DNA, the CDR3 is TGTGCCAGCACCTTGGGGCGGGCCGAGCAGTACTTC.

V is TRBV2 and J is TRBJ1-2; possible D gene TRBD1, 6 bases. Germline V gives CDR1 SNHLY, CDR2 FYNNEI. Trimming shortened V by 8 bases and J by 4 bases, and 26 bases separated the two germline ends. CDR3 size: 17 residues. The CDR3 spells CASYGTGLGGKGYGYTF. For the CDR3, the DNA is TGTGCCAGCTATGGAACAGGGTTGGGTGGTAAGGGCTATGGCTACACCTTC.

This rearrangement joins TRBV5-1 to TRBJ2-7; D is possibly TRBD1 (5 bases). V lost 0 bases, J lost 1 base, and 11 bases lay in between. The length of the CDR3 is 15 residues. Germline CDR1 is SGHRS and CDR2 is YFSETQ. CDR3 loop: CASSLDIGQSYEQYF. CDR3 DNA sequence: TGCGCCAGCAGCTTGGATATAGGACAATCCTACGAGCAGTACTTC.

The rearrangement links TRBV5-1 to TRBJ2-2; tentatively, D is TRBD2 (7 bases). The CDR3 covers 18 residues. The ends were cut back, 1 base at V and 2 bases at J, with 18 bases in the middle. In germline, CDR1 is SGHRS, CDR2 YFSETQ. The chain's CDR3 is CASSLMASAGHNTGELFF. The CDR3, as DNA: TGCGCCAGCAGCTTGATGGCCTCAGCGGGACATAACACCGGGGAGCTGTTTTTT.

This rearrangement joins TRBV6-1 to TRBJ2-1, with 10 bases fitting TRBD2. J was trimmed by 6 bases and V by 2 bases; bases with no gene match: 7. The CDR3 runs to 16 residues. From germline, CDR1 is MNHNS and CDR2 SASEGT. This CDR3 reads CASSELNPSGGNEQFF. In DNA, the CDR3 is TGTGCCAGCAGTGAACTTAATCCTAGCGGGGGCAATGAGCAGTTCTTC.

As for this clone: The same CDR3 can be traced to other DNA sequences in this sample. The chain links TRBV19 to TRBJ1-1; D remains unclear. The V gene's germline CDR1 is LNHDA and CDR2 SQIVND (reference sequence). Trimming cost V 7 bases and J 4 bases, with 10 bases left between them. The CDR3 length is 12 residues. Here the CDR3 reads CASTRTGTEAFF. The CDR3 coding sequence is TGTGCCAGTACTCGGACTGGCACTGAAGCTTTCTTT.

The chain recombines TRBV5-1 with TRBJ1-1, with 11 bases matching TRBD1. The CDR3 loop spans 15 amino acids. Losses at the gene ends were 4 bases for V and 5 bases for J; bases not matched to a gene: 7. Germline CDR1 reads SGHRS; CDR2 reads YFSETQ. The CDR3 sequence is CASSPGQGDRTEAFF. CDR3 DNA sequence: TGCGCCAGCAGCCCGGGACAGGGGGATCGGACTGAAGCTTTCTTT.

The V gene is TRBV11-2, the J gene TRBJ1-1; 9 nucleotides line up with TRBD1. V was pared by 1 base and J by 8 bases, with 5 bases of the junction left unmatched. CDR1 and CDR2 from the germline V gene are SGHAT and FQNNGV. There are 14 residues in the CDR3. In nucleotides, the CDR3 is TGTGCCAGCAGCTTAGGGGGACAGGGTCACGAAGCTTTCTTT. This sequence encodes CASSLGGQGHEAFF.

This chain uses TRBV15 with TRBJ2-2; 7 bases align to TRBD1. Germline CDR1 is LNHNV and CDR2 is YYDKDF (reference sequence). This CDR3 has 15 amino acids. Trimming cost V 1 base and J 5 bases; bases outside gene matches: 4. CDR3 DNA: TGTGCCACCAGCAGAGGTAGCAGGGGGACCGGGGAGCTGTTTTTT. Its protein is CATSRGSRGTGELFF.

As regards this clone: Other DNA sequences in this sample translate to the same CDR3. The genes are TRBV5-1 and TRBJ2-3, with no clear D. The germline V gene has CDR1 SGHRS and CDR2 YFSETQ. This CDR3 is built from 12 residues. The ends were cut back, 0 bases at V and 4 bases at J, with 3 bases in the middle. CDR3 protein: CASSLVADTQYF. In nucleotides, the CDR3 is TGCGCCAGCAGCTTGGTAGCAGATACGCAGTATTTT.

This chain connects TRBV5-1 to TRBJ1-6; D perhaps matches TRBD1 (6 bases). The CDR3 is 15 residues long. V was cut by 2 bases and J by 7 bases, with 13 bases left in between. CDR1 is SGHRS, CDR2 YFSETQ, per germline. CDR3 coding DNA: TGCGCCAGCAGCTTCTTGGGGGCGCGGAATTCACCCCTCCACTTT. It encodes CASSFLGARNSPLHF.

This chain uses TRBV19 with TRBJ1-2; a weak D match, TRBD1 (5 bases). The CDR3 runs 14 residues. Trimming took 3 bases from V and 2 from J, leaving 10 bases between them. The V gene's germline CDR1 is LNHDA and CDR2 SQIVND (reference sequence). This CDR3 is CASSIQGSNYGYTF. The CDR3 DNA reads TGTGCCAGTAGTATTCAGGGATCCAACTATGGCTACACCTTC. Filled out from reference TRBV19 and TRBJ1-2, the complete variable domain reads DGGITQSPKYLFRKEGQNVTLSCEQNLNHDAMYWYRQDPGQGLRLIYYSQIVNDFQKGDIAEGYSVSREKKESFPLTVTSAQKNPTAFYLCASSIQGSNYGYTFGSGTRLTVV.